This T cell receptor (beta chain) was observed in a study of CXCR3-negative and CXCR3-positive naive CD8 T cells. This CDR3 region has 17 residues. CDR1 is SEHNR and CDR2 is FQNEAQ in the germline V gene (reference sequence). As concerns this clonotype: The target antigen is unknown.

Researchers prepared the TRB cDNA libraries using 5' RACE with UMI labels. For each CDR3 protein, TCRdb gives one entry from its re-call of the 5' RACE reads, without DNA. The sample table includes around 61,000 distinct CDR3 sequences. Findings and caveats of the study: Comparison of naive cells showed more hydrophobic TRB CDR3s in CXCR3-positive than in CXCR3-negative naive cells. Each naive subset displayed comparably high diversity, whereas memory CD8+ cells displayed much lower diversity.

Specimen: naive CXCR3+ CD8+ T cells from blood. Subset noted: CD45RO-CCR7+CD27+CD95- naive CD8+ T cells expressing CXCR3 (TNR3+). This TCR came from a human donor in good health. Some clones in this sample may be carry-over from other donors' samples. The J gene is TRBJ2-6, the V gene TRBV7-9; TCRdb names TRBD1, which stays unverified in the absence of DNA. CDR3 sequence reads: CASSLARGRSGANVLTF.